This T cell receptor (beta chain) was captured by sequencing in a study of blood T cell repertoires in COVID-19. Sequenced by immunoSEQ multiplex PCR; TCRdb stores in-frame clones only, minus some. The sample yields about 250,000 clones, 70% to 75% seen once. After removal of 5 bases from V and 0 bases from J, the junction contained 10 bases not matched to a gene. The length of the CDR3 is 17 residues. Germline V lookup: CDR1 SGHVS, CDR2 FQNEAQ. This clonotype was sampled from a woman of 80 years or more with acute or convalescent COVID-19. V is TRBV7-8 and J is TRBJ1-3, with TRBD1 matching over 7 bases. Sequenced input: peripheral blood. The CDR3: CASSLRQGRSSGNTIYF. The CDR3 DNA reads TGTGCCAGCAGCCTAAGACAGGGTCGAAGCTCTGGAAACACCATATATTTT.